Following are 10 T cell receptor beta chains from one sample sequenced in a study of blood T cell repertoires in COVID-19. The assay was immunoSEQ multiplex PCR, and TCRdb's table has in-frame clones only and misses some. In the table there are approximately 100,000 clones, around 75% of which are singletons. Sequenced: peripheral blood. Receptor source: an elderly woman with active or convalescent COVID-19.

The rearrangement uses TRBV9 and TRBJ2-6, with no clear D. This CDR3 spans 16 amino acids. V was cut by 4 bases and J by 0 bases, with 11 bases left in between. Germline lookup yields CDR1 SGDLS and CDR2 YYNGEE. The CDR3 is CASSPRLASGANVLTF. The CDR3 DNA follows: TGTGCCAGCAGCCCACGACTGGCCTCTGGGGCCAACGTCCTGACTTTC. Full variable domain (missing parts from reference TRBV9 and TRBJ2-6): DSGVTQTPKHLITATGQRVTLRCSPRSGDLSVYWYQQSLDQGLQFLIQYYNGEERAKGNILERFSAQQFPDLHSELNLSSLELGDSALYFCASSPRLASGANVLTFGAGSRLTVL.

The V and J genes are TRBV7-2 and TRBJ2-4; 11 bases fit TRBD2. Germline V lookup: CDR1 SGHTA, CDR2 FQGNSA. CDR3 length: 17 amino acids. V lost 3 bases, J lost 2 bases, and 6 bases stayed unmatched. The CDR3 DNA reads as TGTGCCAGCAGCTTGTTAGCGGGAGGGGGAACCAAAAACATTCAGTACTTC. It encodes CASSLLAGGGTKNIQYF.

The chain has TRBV7-2 and TRBJ2-3, with 9 bases lining up with TRBD2. This CDR3 has 12 amino acids. Germline CDR1 and CDR2: SGHTA and FQGNSA. CDR3 coding DNA: TGTGCTACTAGCGGGAGCACAGATACGCAGTATTTT. Amino acid sequence: CATSGSTDTQYF. Filled out from reference TRBV7-2 and TRBJ2-3, the complete variable domain reads GAGVSQSPSNKVTEKGKDVELRCDPISGHTALYWYRQSLGQGLEFLIYFQGNSAPDKSGLPSDRFSAERTGGSVSTLTIQRTQQEDSAVYLCATSGSTDTQYFGPGTRLTVL.

The chain is built from TRBV5-1 and TRBJ2-5, with 7 nucleotides matching TRBD2. The CDR3 length is 16 residues. Germline V CDR1 and CDR2: SGHRS, YFSETQ. V gave up 2 bases and J gave up 3 bases; unmatched junction bases: 10. Here the CDR3 DNA reads TGCGCCAGCAGCTTCCCATCTGCTAGCGGCGAAGAGACCCAGTACTTC. Encoded protein: CASSFPSASGEETQYF.

V and J are TRBV2 and TRBJ1-1; possible D gene TRBD1, 5 bases. This CDR3 comprises 12 residues. The ends were cut back, 3 bases at V and 9 bases at J, with 11 bases in the middle. In germline, CDR1 is SNHLY, CDR2 FYNNEI. The CDR3 loop reads CASSDGGGKAFF. DNA of the CDR3: TGTGCCAGCAGTGATGGGGGGGGGAAAGCTTTCTTT.

This chain uses TRBV4-1 with TRBJ2-3, with 7 bases lining up with TRBD2. The length of the CDR3 is 16 residues. Looked up from germline, CDR1 is MGHRA and CDR2 is YSYEKL. J gave up 1 base and V 0 bases, and 4 bases lay outside the gene matches. DNA for the CDR3: TGCGCCAGCAGCCAAGATGAGCGGGGCCGCACAGATACGCAGTATTTT. Translated, it gives CASSQDERGRTDTQYF.

This clone was observed a handful of times. V usage is TRBV7-9 and J usage is TRBJ1-3, with D hard to call. The CDR3 extends over 13 amino acids. Trimming pared 5 bases from V and 4 bases from J, leaving 9 bases between. Germline CDR1 is SEHNR and CDR2 is FQNEAQ (reference sequence). Here the CDR3 reads CASSGSAGNTIYF. For the CDR3, the DNA is TGTGCCAGCAGCGGTAGTGCAGGAAACACCATATATTTT.

The V call is TRBV5-8, the J call TRBJ1-5, with D maybe TRBD1 (5 bases). V was pared by 5 bases and J by 0 bases, with 12 bases between. Germline V lookup: CDR1 SGHTS, CDR2 YDEGEE. The CDR3 runs to 15 residues. The CDR3 loop is CASSSGQVSNQPQHF. The CDR3 DNA reads TGTGCCAGCAGTTCTGGACAAGTTAGCAATCAGCCCCAGCATTTT.

The V call is TRBV10-3, the J call TRBJ2-7, with 7 bases identical to TRBD2. The CDR3 spans 13 residues. With 6 bases clipped from V and 5 bases from J, the junction kept 7 bases outside the gene matches. CDR1 and CDR2 (germline): ENHRY, SYGVKD. CDR3 residues: CAISRTSGDEQYF. CDR3 DNA: TGTGCCATCAGCCGGACTAGTGGGGACGAGCAGTACTTC.

The chain combines TRBV7-3 with TRBJ2-7, with unresolved D. Trimming pared 3 bases from V and 1 base from J, leaving 10 bases between. The germline V gene encodes CDR1 SGHTA and CDR2 FQGTGA. The CDR3 has 14 residues. The CDR3 DNA follows: TGTGCCAGCAGCTTCAAACCAGATTCCTACGAGCAGTACTTC. This gives the protein CASSFKPDSYEQYF.